Listed below are T cell receptor beta chains from one sample, sequenced in a study of regulatory T cells in long-lasting Graves disease. MiXCR, applied by TCRdb to the multiplex PCR reads, yields one record per CDR3 protein. Here the sample spans a few hundred thousand distinct CDR3 sequences, approximately 18% being singletons. The same data also went into a second study, on T cells in Graves' hyperthyroidism and ophthalmopathy.

Sequencing used peripheral blood mononuclear cells (PBMCs), obtained at new diagnosis, from a patient treated with antithyroid drugs. The source of these receptors is a woman aged 30 to 39 with Graves disease. The CDR3 runs from the conserved cysteine through the conserved F or W. Each record gives: J gene, D gene, clone size, V gene, CDR3 DNA, CDR3 protein. D genes are given only for firm matches. Rows give clone size only sometimes, using once, few, many, or a class for an expanded clone.

j_call: TRBJ2-3; d_call: NA; clone_size: many; v_call: TRBV19; cdr3_nt: TGTGCCAGTAGTGAAGCAGGGGTACGCACAGATACGCAGTATTTT; cdr3_aa: CASSEAGVRTDTQYF
j_call: TRBJ2-3; d_call: NA; clone_size: many; v_call: TRBV7-9; cdr3_nt: TGTGCCAGCAGCTTAGATTATTTCGGCACAGATACGCAGTATTTT; cdr3_aa: CASSLDYFGTDTQYF
j_call: TRBJ2-3; d_call: TRBD2; clone_size: NA; v_call: TRBV10-1; cdr3_nt: TGCGCCAGCAACGCGAGGGCTAGCGGGGCCGACTGGTATGGAAATACGCAGTATTTT; cdr3_aa: CASNARASGADWYGNTQYF
j_call: TRBJ1-4; d_call: NA; clone_size: many; v_call: TRBV5-1; cdr3_nt: TGCGCCAGCAGCTGGGGGGCAGGCCGACCTAATGAAAAACTGTTTTTT; cdr3_aa: CASSWGAGRPNEKLFF
j_call: TRBJ1-2; d_call: NA; clone_size: many; v_call: TRBV12-5; cdr3_nt: TGTGCTAGTGGTATACAGACAGGTCCACCGTTGTTCTATGGCTACACCTTC; cdr3_aa: CASGIQTGPPLFYGYTF
j_call: TRBJ2-1; d_call: TRBD2; clone_size: many; v_call: TRBV2; cdr3_nt: TGTGCCAGCATAGCCGGGGGGGCCCCCAATGAGCAGTTCTTC; cdr3_aa: CASIAGGAPNEQFF
j_call: TRBJ1-1; d_call: NA; clone_size: many; v_call: TRBV6-1; cdr3_nt: TGTGCCAGCAGACAAAACCGCATGAACACTGAAGCTTTCTTT; cdr3_aa: CASRQNRMNTEAFF
j_call: TRBJ2-7; d_call: NA; clone_size: few; v_call: TRBV4-1; cdr3_nt: TGCGCCAGCAGCCAAAAGGGAGCCTACGAGCAGTACTTC; cdr3_aa: CASSQKGAYEQYF
j_call: TRBJ1-1; d_call: NA; clone_size: NA; v_call: TRBV20-1; cdr3_nt: TGCAGTGCTCTTCTCGGTCGGCCAGGGACTGAAGCTTTCTTT; cdr3_aa: CSALLGRPGTEAFF
j_call: TRBJ1-2; d_call: NA; clone_size: many; v_call: TRBV7-3; cdr3_nt: TGTGCCAGCAGCTTAATTGGTGGTTTCGGCTACACCTTC; cdr3_aa: CASSLIGGFGYTF
j_call: TRBJ1-6; d_call: TRBD1; clone_size: once; v_call: TRBV27; cdr3_nt: TGTGCCAGCAGTTCCGGGACAGGGGGCCACTCCTATAATTCACCCCTCCACTTT; cdr3_aa: CASSSGTGGHSYNSPLHF
j_call: TRBJ2-2; d_call: TRBD1; clone_size: few; v_call: TRBV13; cdr3_nt: TGTGCCAGCAGCTTCGGACAGGGGACGGCCGGGGAGCTGTTTTTT; cdr3_aa: CASSFGQGTAGELFF
j_call: TRBJ1-4; d_call: NA; clone_size: many; v_call: TRBV14; cdr3_nt: TGTGCCAGCAGCCCGGGGACGGCAACTAATGAAAAACTGTTTTTT; cdr3_aa: CASSPGTATNEKLFF
j_call: TRBJ1-5; d_call: NA; clone_size: many; v_call: TRBV5-1; cdr3_nt: TGCGCCAGCAGCTTGGGGGGCAGACGAGATCAGCCCCAGCATTTT; cdr3_aa: CASSLGGRRDQPQHF
j_call: TRBJ2-6; d_call: NA; clone_size: many; v_call: TRBV5-1; cdr3_nt: TGCGCCAGCAGCCGGGCCGTGAACTCTGGGGCCAACGTCCTGACTTTC; cdr3_aa: CASSRAVNSGANVLTF
j_call: TRBJ2-7; d_call: NA; clone_size: NA; v_call: TRBV2; cdr3_nt: TGTGCCAGCAACTCCGGGACGGCTAGTTACGAGCAGTACTTC; cdr3_aa: CASNSGTASYEQYF
j_call: TRBJ1-1; d_call: NA; clone_size: many; v_call: TRBV4-1; cdr3_nt: TGCGCCAGCAGCCAACTTGGAGCTGAAGCTTTCTTT; cdr3_aa: CASSQLGAEAFF
j_call: TRBJ1-1; d_call: NA; clone_size: many; v_call: TRBV10-1; cdr3_nt: TGCGCCAGCAGTGAGCAGCAGGGAATCACTGAAGCTTTCTTT; cdr3_aa: CASSEQQGITEAFF
j_call: TRBJ1-2; d_call: NA; clone_size: NA; v_call: TRBV20-1; cdr3_nt: TGCAGTGCTACCCACCATCAAGACACTCGCTATGGCTACACCTTC; cdr3_aa: CSATHHQDTRYGYTF
j_call: TRBJ2-7; d_call: TRBD1; clone_size: NA; v_call: TRBV15; cdr3_nt: TGTGCCACCAGCGGGACAGGGGTCCCCTACGAGCAGTACTTC; cdr3_aa: CATSGTGVPYEQYF